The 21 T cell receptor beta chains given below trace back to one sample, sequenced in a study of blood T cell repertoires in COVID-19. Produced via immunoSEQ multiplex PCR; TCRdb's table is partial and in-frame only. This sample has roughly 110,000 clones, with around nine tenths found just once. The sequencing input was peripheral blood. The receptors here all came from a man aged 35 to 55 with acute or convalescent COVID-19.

CDR3 protein: CAWTPGQWNTEAFF. For the CDR3, the DNA is TGTGCCTGGACCCCGGGACAGTGGAACACTGAAGCTTTCTTT. The V call is TRBV30, the J call TRBJ1-1, with 7 bases that match TRBD1. Germline CDR1 GTSNPN, CDR2 SVGIG (reference sequence). J lost 1 base, V lost 4 bases, and 6 bases had no gene match. This CDR3 is built from 14 residues.

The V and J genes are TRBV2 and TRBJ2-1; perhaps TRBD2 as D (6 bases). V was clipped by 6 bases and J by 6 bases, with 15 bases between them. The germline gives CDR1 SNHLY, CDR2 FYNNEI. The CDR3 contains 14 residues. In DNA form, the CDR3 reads TGTGCCAGCAGAAGGGGAGGTGGGGGCAATGAGCAGTTCTTC. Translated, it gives CASRRGGGGNEQFF.

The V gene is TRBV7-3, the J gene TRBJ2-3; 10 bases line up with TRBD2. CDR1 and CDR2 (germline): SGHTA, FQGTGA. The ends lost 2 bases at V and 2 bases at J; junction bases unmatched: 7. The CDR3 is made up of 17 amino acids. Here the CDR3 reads CASSLFDSGGYTDTQYF. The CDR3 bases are TGTGCCAGCAGCTTATTTGATAGCGGGGGGTACACAGATACGCAGTATTTT.

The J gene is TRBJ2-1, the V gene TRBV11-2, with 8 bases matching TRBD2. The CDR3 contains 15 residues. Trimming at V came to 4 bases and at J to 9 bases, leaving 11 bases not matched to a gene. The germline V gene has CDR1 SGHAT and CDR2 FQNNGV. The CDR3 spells CASSSKGTRFTEQFF. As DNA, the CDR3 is TGTGCCAGCAGCTCTAAAGGGACTAGATTTACTGAGCAGTTCTTC.

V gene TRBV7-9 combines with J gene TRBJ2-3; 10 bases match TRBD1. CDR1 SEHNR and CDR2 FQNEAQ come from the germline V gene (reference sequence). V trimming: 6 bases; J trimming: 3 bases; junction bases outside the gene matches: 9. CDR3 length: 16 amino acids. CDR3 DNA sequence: TGTGCCAGCAGGCACACGCCGGGACAGGGGACAGATACGCAGTATTTT. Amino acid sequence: CASRHTPGQGTDTQYF. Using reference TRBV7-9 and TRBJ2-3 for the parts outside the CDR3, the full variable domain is DTGVSQNPRHKITKRGQNVTFRCDPISEHNRLYWYRQTLGQGPEFLTYFQNEAQLEKSRLLSDRFSAERPKGSFSTLEIQRTEQGDSAMYLCASRHTPGQGTDTQYFGPGTRLTVL.

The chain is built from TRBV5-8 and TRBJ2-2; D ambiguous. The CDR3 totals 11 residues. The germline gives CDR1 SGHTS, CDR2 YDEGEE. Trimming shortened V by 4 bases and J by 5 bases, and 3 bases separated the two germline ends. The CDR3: CASSQTGELFF. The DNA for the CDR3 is TGTGCCAGCAGCCAAACCGGGGAGCTGTTTTTT.

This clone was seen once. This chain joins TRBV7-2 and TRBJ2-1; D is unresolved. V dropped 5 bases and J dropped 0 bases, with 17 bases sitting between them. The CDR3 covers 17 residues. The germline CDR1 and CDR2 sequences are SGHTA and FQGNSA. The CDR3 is CASSPRSELRSYNEQFF. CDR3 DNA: TGTGCCAGCAGCCCTAGAAGCGAGCTGCGCTCCTACAATGAGCAGTTCTTC.

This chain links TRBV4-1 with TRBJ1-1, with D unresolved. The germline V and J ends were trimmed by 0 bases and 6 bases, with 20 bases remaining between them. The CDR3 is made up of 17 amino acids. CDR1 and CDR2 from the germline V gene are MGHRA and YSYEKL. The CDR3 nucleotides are TGCGCCAGCAGCCAAGAGAGGGCAGCCCTTGGAGGGCCTGAAGCTTTCTTT. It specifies CASSQERAALGGPEAFF.

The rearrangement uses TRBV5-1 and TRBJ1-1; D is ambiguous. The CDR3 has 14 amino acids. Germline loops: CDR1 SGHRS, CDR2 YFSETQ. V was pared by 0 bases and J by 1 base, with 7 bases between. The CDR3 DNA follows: TGCGCCAGCAGCTTGGATGCGGCGAACACTGAAGCTTTCTTT. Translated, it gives CASSLDAANTEAFF.

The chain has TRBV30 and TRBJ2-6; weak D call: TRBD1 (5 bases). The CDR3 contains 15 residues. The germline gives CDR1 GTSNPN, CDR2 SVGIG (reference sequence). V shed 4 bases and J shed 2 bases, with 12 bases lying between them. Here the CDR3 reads CAWIGARAGANVLTF. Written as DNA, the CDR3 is TGTGCCTGGATTGGGGCCCGCGCTGGGGCCAACGTCCTGACTTTC.

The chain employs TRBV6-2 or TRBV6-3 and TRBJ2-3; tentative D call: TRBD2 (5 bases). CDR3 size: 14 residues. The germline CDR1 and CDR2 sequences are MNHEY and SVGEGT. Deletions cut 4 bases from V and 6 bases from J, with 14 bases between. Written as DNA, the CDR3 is TGTGCCAGCAGTTTCGAGGGCAGGTCCGATACGCAGTATTTT. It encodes CASSFEGRSDTQYF.

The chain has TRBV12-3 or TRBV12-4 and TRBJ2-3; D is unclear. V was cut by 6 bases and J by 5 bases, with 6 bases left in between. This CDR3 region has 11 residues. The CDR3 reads CASSPGDTQYF. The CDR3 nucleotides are TGTGCCAGCAGCCCAGGAGATACGCAGTATTTT.

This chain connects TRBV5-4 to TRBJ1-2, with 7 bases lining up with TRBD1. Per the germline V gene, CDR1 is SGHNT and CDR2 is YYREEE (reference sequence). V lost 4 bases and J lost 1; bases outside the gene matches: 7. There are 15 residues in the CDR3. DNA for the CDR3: TGTGCCAGCAGCAAGCCGGGACAGAATAACTATGGCTACACCTTC. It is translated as CASSKPGQNNYGYTF.

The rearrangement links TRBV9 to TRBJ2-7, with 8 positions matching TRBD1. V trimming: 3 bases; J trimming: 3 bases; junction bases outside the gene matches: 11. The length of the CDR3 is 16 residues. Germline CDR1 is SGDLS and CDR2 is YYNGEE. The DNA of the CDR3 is TGTGCCAGCAGCGAGCAGCCGGGACAGGATTTCTACGAGCAGTACTTC. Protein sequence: CASSEQPGQDFYEQYF.

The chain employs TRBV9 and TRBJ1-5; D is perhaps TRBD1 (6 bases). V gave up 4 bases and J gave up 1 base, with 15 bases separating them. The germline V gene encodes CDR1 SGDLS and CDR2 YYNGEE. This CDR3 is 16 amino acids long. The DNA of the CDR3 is TGTGCCAGCAGCCCCAGCCCGGGACACAGCAATCAGCCCCAGCATTTT. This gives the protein CASSPSPGHSNQPQHF. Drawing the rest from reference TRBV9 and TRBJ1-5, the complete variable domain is DSGVTQTPKHLITATGQRVTLRCSPRSGDLSVYWYQQSLDQGLQFLIQYYNGEERAKGNILERFSAQQFPDLHSELNLSSLELGDSALYFCASSPSPGHSNQPQHFGDGTRLSIL.

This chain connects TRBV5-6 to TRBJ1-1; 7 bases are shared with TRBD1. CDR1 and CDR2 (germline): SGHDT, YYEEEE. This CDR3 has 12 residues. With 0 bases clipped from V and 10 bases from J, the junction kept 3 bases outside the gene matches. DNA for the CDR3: TGTGCCAGCAGCTTGGGAACAGGGGTAGCTTTCTTT. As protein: CASSLGTGVAFF. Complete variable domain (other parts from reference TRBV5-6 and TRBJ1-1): DAGVTQSPTHLIKTRGQQVTLRCSPKSGHDTVSWYQQALGQGPQFIFQYYEEEERQRGNFPDRFSGHQFPNYSSELNVNALLLGDSALYLCASSLGTGVAFFGQGTRLTVV.

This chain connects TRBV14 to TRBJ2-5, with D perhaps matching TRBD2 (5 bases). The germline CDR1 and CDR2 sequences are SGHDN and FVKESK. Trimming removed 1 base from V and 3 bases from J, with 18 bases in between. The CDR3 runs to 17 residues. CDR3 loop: CASSQAGSRLLKETQYF. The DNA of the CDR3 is TGTGCCAGCAGCCAAGCGGGGTCAAGACTTCTCAAAGAGACCCAGTACTTC.

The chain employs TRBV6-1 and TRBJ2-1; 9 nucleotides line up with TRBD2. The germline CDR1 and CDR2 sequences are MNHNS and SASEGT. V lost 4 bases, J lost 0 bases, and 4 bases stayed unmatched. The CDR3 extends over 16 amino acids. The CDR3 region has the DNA TGTGCCAGCAGTGGGTCTAGCGGGGTCTCCTACAATGAGCAGTTCTTC. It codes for CASSGSSGVSYNEQFF.

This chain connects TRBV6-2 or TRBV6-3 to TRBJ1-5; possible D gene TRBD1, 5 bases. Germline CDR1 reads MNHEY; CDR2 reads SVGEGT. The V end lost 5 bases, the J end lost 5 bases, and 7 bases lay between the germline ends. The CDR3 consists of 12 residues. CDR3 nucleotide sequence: TGTGCCAGCAGTGACAGTTATCAGCCCCAGCATTTT. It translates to CASSDSYQPQHF.

The CDR3 here is CAIRQGSTGYEQYF. The CDR3 bases are TGTGCCATCAGACAGGGGTCAACAGGCTACGAGCAGTACTTC. The chain has TRBV10-3 and TRBJ2-7; 7 bases agree with TRBD1. The CDR3 is 14 residues long. Germline values: CDR1 ENHRY, CDR2 SYGVKD. V trimming: 6 bases; J trimming: 3 bases; junction bases outside the gene matches: 8.

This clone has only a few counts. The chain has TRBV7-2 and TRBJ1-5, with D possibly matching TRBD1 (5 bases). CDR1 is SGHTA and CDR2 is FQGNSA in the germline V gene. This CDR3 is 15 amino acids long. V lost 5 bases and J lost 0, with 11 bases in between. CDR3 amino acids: CASSRDYYSNQPQHF. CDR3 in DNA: TGTGCCAGCAGCAGGGACTATTATAGCAATCAGCCCCAGCATTTT.